The present T cell receptor beta chain was sequenced within a study of T cells after yellow fever vaccination. Study in general: Preparing low-cell-number fractions relied on SMART-Seq v4 Ultra Low Input.

This clonotype was recorded at least ten times. TCRdb fed the 5' RACE reads into MiXCR, producing one record per CDR3 protein. The sample lists hundreds of thousands of distinct CDR3 sequences, around 3.6% seen once, with 23% in the top ten. Trimming shortened V by 2 bases and J by 2 bases, and 8 bases separated the two germline ends. CDR3 size: 14 residues. Germline V gene sequence: CDR1 MNHEY, CDR2 SVGAGI. The sequenced sample was PBMCs, obtained on the day of the yellow fever booster vaccination. The clonotype was recovered from a man aged 18-30 years who received the YFV17D yellow fever vaccine. The chain uses TRBV6-5 and TRBJ2-3; weak D call: TRBD2 (6 bases). The CDR3 DNA reads as TGTGCCAGCAGTTACGGGAGGTTCACAGATACGCAGTATTTT. Translation: CASSYGRFTDTQYF.